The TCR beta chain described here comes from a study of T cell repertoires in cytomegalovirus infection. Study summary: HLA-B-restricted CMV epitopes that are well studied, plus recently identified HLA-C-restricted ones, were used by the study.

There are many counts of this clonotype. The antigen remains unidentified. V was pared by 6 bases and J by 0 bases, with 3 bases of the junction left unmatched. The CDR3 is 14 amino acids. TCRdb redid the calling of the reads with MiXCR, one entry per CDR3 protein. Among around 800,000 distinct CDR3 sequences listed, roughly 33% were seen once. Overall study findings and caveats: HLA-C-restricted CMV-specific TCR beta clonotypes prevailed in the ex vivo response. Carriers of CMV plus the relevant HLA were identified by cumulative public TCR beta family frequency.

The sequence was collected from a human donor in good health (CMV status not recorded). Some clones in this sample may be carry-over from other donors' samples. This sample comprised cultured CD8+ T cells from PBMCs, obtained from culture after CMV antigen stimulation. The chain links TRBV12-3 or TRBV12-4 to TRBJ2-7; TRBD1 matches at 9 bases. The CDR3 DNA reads TGTGCCAGCAGCCGGGACAGGGACTCCTACGAGCAGTACTTC. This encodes CASSRDRDSYEQYF.